What follows are 8 T cell receptor beta chains derived from one specimen sequenced in a study of blood T cell repertoires in COVID-19. Method: immunoSEQ multiplex PCR; TCRdb's copy keeps in-frame clones and lacks some. The sample shows about 68,000 clones, roughly 83% of them seen only once. Sequencing input: peripheral blood. These receptors all come from a man aged 45 to 65 with active COVID-19.

The chain carries TRBV29-1 and TRBJ2-1; 10 positions agree with TRBD2. Trimming cost V 8 bases and J 4 bases; bases outside gene matches: 8. Looked up from germline, CDR1 is SQVTM and CDR2 is ANQGSEA. There are 14 residues in the CDR3. DNA of the CDR3: TGCAGCTCAGAGGGGACTAGCGAATACAATGAGCAGTTCTTC. Its translation is CSSEGTSEYNEQFF.

In its sample, this clone was seen once. This chain connects TRBV10-3 to TRBJ1-3; D is possibly TRBD1 (5 bases). CDR3 length equals 13 residues. V shed 10 bases and J shed 4 bases, with 14 bases lying between them. Germline V gives CDR1 ENHRY, CDR2 SYGVKD. CDR3 coding DNA: TGTGCCACTCGCGGAGGGGCCGGAAACACCATATATTTT. Amino acid sequence: CATRGGAGNTIYF.

The chain joins TRBV21-1 to TRBJ2-7; TRBD1 is taken as the D call from the table, unchecked against the DNA. TRBV21-1 corresponds to a pseudogene. The CDR3 is 18 amino acids. The CDR3 here is CASSLGRALKLYFYEQYF. The CDR3 DNA reads as TGTGCCAGCAGCCTCGGCAGGGCACTCAAGCTCTACTTCTACGAGCAGTACTTC.

The genes are TRBV29-1 and TRBJ2-5; no firm D call. The CDR3 contains 13 residues. Deletions cut 4 bases from V and 1 base from J, with 10 bases between. The germline V gene encodes CDR1 SQVTM and CDR2 ANQGSEA. In DNA form, the CDR3 reads TGCAGCGTTGGGCGGTCACTCCAAGAGACCCAGTACTTC. Residues: CSVGRSLQETQYF.

This rearrangement joins TRBV5-1 to TRBJ2-7, with 8 bases aligning to TRBD1. V gave up 4 bases and J gave up 6 bases; unmatched junction bases: 12. The CDR3 is 15 residues long. The V gene's germline CDR1 is SGHRS and CDR2 YFSETQ. The CDR3 protein is CASSPNPDRAGEQYF. The CDR3 DNA sequence: TGCGCCAGCAGCCCAAATCCGGACAGGGCGGGCGAGCAGTACTTC.

The count of this clone is one. V and J are TRBV6-5 and TRBJ1-2; 8 bases line up with TRBD1. J was trimmed by 7 bases and V by 2 bases; bases with no gene match: 6. Germline CDR1 reads MNHEY; CDR2 reads SVGAGI. This CDR3 is 14 amino acids long. CDR3 sequence reads: CASSYIGQGFGYTF. The DNA of the CDR3 is TGTGCCAGCAGTTACATAGGACAGGGATTTGGCTACACCTTC.

This chain joins TRBV2 and TRBJ2-7, with 8 bases aligning to TRBD1. Per the germline V gene, CDR1 is SNHLY and CDR2 is FYNNEI. V gave up 6 bases and J gave up 9 bases; unmatched junction bases: 16. This CDR3 region has 15 residues. This CDR3 is CASRPPGQGARGQYF. Here the CDR3 DNA reads TGTGCCAGCAGGCCCCCGGGGCAGGGGGCGCGAGGGCAGTACTTC.

The genes are TRBV27 and TRBJ1-4; D perhaps matches TRBD1 (5 bases). Trimming removed 5 bases from V and 8 bases from J, with 21 bases in between. The CDR3 loop spans 16 amino acids. Looked up from germline, CDR1 is MNHEY and CDR2 is SMNVEV (reference sequence). The CDR3 is CASSTFPQGLIEKLFF. The CDR3 DNA sequence: TGTGCCAGCAGTACCTTCCCCCAGGGACTAATCGAAAAACTGTTTTTT.